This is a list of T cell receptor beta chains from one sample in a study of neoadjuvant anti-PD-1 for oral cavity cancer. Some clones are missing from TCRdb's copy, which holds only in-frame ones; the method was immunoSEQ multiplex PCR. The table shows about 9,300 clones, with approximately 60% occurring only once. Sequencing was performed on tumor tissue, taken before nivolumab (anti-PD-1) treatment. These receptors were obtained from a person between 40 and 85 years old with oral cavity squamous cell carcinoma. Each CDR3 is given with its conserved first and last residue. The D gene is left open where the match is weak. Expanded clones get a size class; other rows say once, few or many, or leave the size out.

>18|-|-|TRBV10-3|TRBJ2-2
CAISESLATGANTGELFF
TGTGCCATCAGTGAGTCTCTCGCGACTGGCGCGAACACCGGGGAGCTGTTTTTT
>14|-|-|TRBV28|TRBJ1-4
CASSLAVLDEKLFF
TGTGCCAGCAGTTTAGCGGTTTTGGATGAAAAACTGTTTTTT
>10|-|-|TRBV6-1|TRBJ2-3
CASVADTQYF
TGTGCCTCGGTCGCAGATACGCAGTATTTT
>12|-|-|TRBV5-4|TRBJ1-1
CASSFHNTEAFF
TGTGCCAGCAGCTTTCATAATACTGAAGCTTTCTTT
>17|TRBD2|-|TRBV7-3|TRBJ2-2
CASSLSASGGSTGELFF
TGTGCCAGCAGCTTATCAGCTAGCGGGGGGAGCACCGGGGAGCTGTTTTTT
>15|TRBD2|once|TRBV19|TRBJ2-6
CASAGTISGANVLTF
TGTGCCAGTGCCGGGACTATCAGTGGGGCCAACGTCCTGACTTTC
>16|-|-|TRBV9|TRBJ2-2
CASSIDRTVNTGELFF
TGTGCCAGCAGCATCGATAGGACGGTGAACACCGGGGAGCTGTTTTTT
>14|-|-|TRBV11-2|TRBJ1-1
CASSLQGLNTEAFF
TGTGCCAGCAGCTTACAAGGTCTCAACACTGAAGCTTTCTTT
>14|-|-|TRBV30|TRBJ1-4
CAWSVGGSNEKLFF
TGTGCCTGGAGCGTCGGGGGGTCTAATGAAAAACTGTTTTTT
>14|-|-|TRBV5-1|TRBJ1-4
CASSLAGVGEKLFF
TGCGCCAGCAGCTTGGCTGGGGTTGGGGAAAAACTGTTTTTT
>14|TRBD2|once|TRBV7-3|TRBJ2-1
CASSSWASGSEQFF
TGTGCCAGCAGCTCCTGGGCTAGCGGGAGTGAGCAGTTCTTC
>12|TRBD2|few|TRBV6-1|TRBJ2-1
CASSSSGDEQFF
TGTGCCAGCAGTAGCAGCGGGGATGAGCAGTTCTTC
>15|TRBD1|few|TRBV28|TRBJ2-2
CASSLTGGAAGELFF
TGTGCCAGCAGTTTGACAGGGGGCGCGGCCGGGGAGCTGTTTTTT
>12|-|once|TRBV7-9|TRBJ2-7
CAAATAGYEQYF
TGTGCTGCCGCCACAGCCGGCTACGAGCAGTACTTC
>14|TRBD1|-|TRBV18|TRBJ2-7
CASSSRTGLYEQYF
TGTGCCAGCTCATCTCGGACAGGTCTCTACGAGCAGTACTTC
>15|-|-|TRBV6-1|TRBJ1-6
CASSEMGGWNSPLHF
TGTGCCAGCAGTGAAATGGGGGGGTGGAATTCACCCCTCCACTTT
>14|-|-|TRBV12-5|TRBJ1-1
CASAPGQMNTEAFF
TGTGCTAGTGCTCCGGGACAAATGAACACTGAAGCTTTCTTT
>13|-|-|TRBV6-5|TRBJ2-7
CASGNYKAYEQYF
TGTGCCAGCGGCAATTACAAGGCCTACGAGCAGTACTTC
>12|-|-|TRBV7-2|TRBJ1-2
CAEGKGSHGYTF
TGTGCCGAGGGAAAGGGTAGTCACGGCTACACCTTC
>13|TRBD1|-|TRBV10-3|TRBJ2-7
CAISSSGQGEQYF
TGTGCCATCAGCAGTTCGGGACAGGGCGAGCAGTACTTC
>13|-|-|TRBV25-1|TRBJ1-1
CASSEWGGTEAFF
TGTGCCAGCAGTGAATGGGGAGGTACTGAAGCTTTCTTT
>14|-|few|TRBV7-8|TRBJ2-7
CASRGGTPAYEQYF
TGTGCCAGCAGGGGCGGGACACCAGCCTACGAGCAGTACTTC